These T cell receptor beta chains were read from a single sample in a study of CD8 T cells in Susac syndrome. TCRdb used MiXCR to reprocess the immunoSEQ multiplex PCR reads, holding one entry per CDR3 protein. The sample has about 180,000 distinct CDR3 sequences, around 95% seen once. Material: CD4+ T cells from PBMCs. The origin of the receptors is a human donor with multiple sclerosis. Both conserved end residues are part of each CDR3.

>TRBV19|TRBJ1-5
CASSISGNQPQHF
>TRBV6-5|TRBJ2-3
CASSFSSGGAGTQYF
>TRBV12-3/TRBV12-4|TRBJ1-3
CAWGHRSGNTIYF
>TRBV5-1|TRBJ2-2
CASSGTANTGELFF
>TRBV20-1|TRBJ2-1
CSAREGGWGYNEQFF
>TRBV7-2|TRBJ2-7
CASSPGGPGEQYF
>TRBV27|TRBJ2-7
CATCVTRDSRHDEQYF
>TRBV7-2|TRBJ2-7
CASSLKGPYEQYF
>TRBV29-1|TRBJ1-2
CSVEHLSGTNYGYTF
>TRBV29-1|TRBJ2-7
CSVRQGIHVYEQYF
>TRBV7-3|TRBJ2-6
CASSLKGTGSTGANVLTF